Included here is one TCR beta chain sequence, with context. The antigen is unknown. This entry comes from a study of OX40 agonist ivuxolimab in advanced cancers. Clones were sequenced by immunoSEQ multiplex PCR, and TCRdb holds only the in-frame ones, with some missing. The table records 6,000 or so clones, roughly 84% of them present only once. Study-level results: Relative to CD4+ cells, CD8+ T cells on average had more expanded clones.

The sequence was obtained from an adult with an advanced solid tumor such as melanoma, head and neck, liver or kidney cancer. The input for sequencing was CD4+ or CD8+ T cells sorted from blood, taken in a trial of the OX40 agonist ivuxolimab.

CDR3 residues: CASSRGKVAYEQYF. In DNA form, the CDR3 reads TGTGCCAGTAGTCGAGGAAAAGTGGCCTACGAGCAGTACTTC. This rearrangement joins TRBV19 to TRBJ2-7; D remains ambiguous. The germline V gene has CDR1 LNHDA and CDR2 SQIVND (reference sequence). V lost 5 bases to trimming and J lost 2 bases, with 13 bases between them. This CDR3 spans 14 amino acids.